This TCR beta chain was sequenced for a study of shared clonotypes between healthy human individuals (dated by TCRdb to between 2020 and 2021). Some background on the complete study: The cohort included three men and a couple of women between 18 and 49 years of age. To increase sequencing depth and limit assay-specific biases, different laboratories used diverse techniques to prepare libraries and sequence TCR repertoires. Leukapheresis yielded between about 0.9 and 9 billion PBMCs per donor. Blood TCR repertoires of four to six healthy adults were deeply sequenced to estimate repertoire size and the extent of clonotype sharing between individuals. For each donor, CD4 naive and CD4 memory were each given three plates, CD8 naive was given two plates, and CD8 memory was given one plate.

For the CD8 naive samples, CD45RO-negative cells were positively selected for CCR7, yielding a CD45RA+CCR7+ population from which TemRA cells were excluded. Healthy HIV-negative adults with no recently reported acute infections or vaccinations were included as donors. Every donor was a Caucasian adult living in Nashville, Tennessee, USA. After blood collection by leukapheresis, PBMCs were isolated using Ficoll-Histopaque density gradient centrifugation and then cryopreserved in the vapor phase of liquid nitrogen. Analytical flow cytometry was used to check the purity and quantity of each magnetically sorted T cell population. Genomic DNA was isolated from every sorted fraction and measured by UV absorbance on a Nanodrop 2000c. Using the deep immunoSEQ assay, multiplex PCR amplified TCR CDR3 regions from genomic DNA. Extracted genomic DNA from each cell subset was distributed evenly across all wells of several immunoSEQ 96-well plates, and each plate was treated as a replicate. For sorted subsets, each replicate PCR was loaded with 200 ng genomic DNA, equivalent to some 31,000 T cell genomes. Purified libraries were quantified with a Qubit 3.0 fluorometer, sized on a Bioanalyzer 2100, and re-quantified with the KAPA Library Quantification kit. Each immunoSEQ 96-well plate was sequenced on its own single-read 150-cycle Illumina NextSeq 550 flow cell. In the source study's methods: The immunoSEQ output contained only junctional sequences without quality scores, so filtering could not match that applied to full-length reads. Sequences were annotated with PyIR, a Python wrapper for IgBLAST v1.9, using IMGT germline references to assign V/J genes and CDR3. Reads were filtered out if the reads had weak V/J assignments (E-value above 1e-6), no CDR3, stop codons, out-of-frame junctions, or ambiguous translated residues. V3J clonotypes were defined as sequences sharing the same inferred V gene, J gene, and CDR3 amino acid sequence. The percentage overlap between two repertoires was calculated by dividing the number of shared unique clonotypes by the size of the smaller repertoire. Richness of each repertoire was evaluated using RTK rarefaction, the Chao1 estimator, and Recon v2.1 estimates of unobserved clonotypes. Generation probabilities for all TCRbeta clonotypes obtained by the gDNA method from a few donors were computed using OLGA. TCRdb's version of the immuneACCESS table is confined to in-frame rearrangements and falls short of the full clone set. An unresolved V gene accounts for under half of the shortfall where checked; the remainder is of unknown origin. The V and J calls and clone size were taken over from that table, and D and trimming were inferred from the DNA. The table for this sample lists millions of clones; approximately 94% of them were counted only once. Under 2% of the sample lies in the top ten.

As for this clone: The antigen it binds to is not known. Base qualities are not recorded, but no much larger clone differs from it by a single base.

Results the study describes overall, beyond this receptor: Sampling was limited to blood, and TCR repertoires in tissue likely differ from TCR repertoires in blood. Because the study included a small number of donors, the genetic and exposure-history diversity represented was limited. Based on pairwise subsampling, the degree of clonotype sharing among donors was expected to be affected by sequencing depth. Rarefaction of sorted-subset datasets indicated incomplete sequencing despite the large sequencing depth. Clonotypes shared by all four sorted-subset donors showed higher generation probabilities than non-shared clonotypes. Across a few donors, roughly 5.4% of naive CD4, more than 3% of naive CD8, about 2% of memory CD4, and roughly 0.4% of memory CD8 clonotypes were shared. Naive subsets generally had larger estimated clonotype richness than memory subsets did.

Taken from cysteine to phenylalanine, the CDR3 has 16 residues. The CDR3 DNA has 48 bases and is translated from base 1. Recombination connected TRBV21-1 to TRBJ2-5; TRBD1, the table's D call, was not compared with the DNA. TRBV21-1 corresponds to a pseudogene. The material sequenced was naive CD8+ T cells from PBMCs. The cell subset or site label corresponds to: CD45RA+CCR7+. This TCR derives from a man in his late teens or twenties in good health. Some clones in this sample may be carry-over from other donors' samples. The DNA sequence is TGTGCCAGCAGCAATCTGGCCCTTTGGCAGGGCGAGACCCAGTACTTC. Translated, it reads CASSNLALWQGETQYF.